The entry below gives a single TCR beta chain sequence along with its context. The data derive from a study of T cell responses to AZD1222 COVID-19 vaccine. This CDR3 contains 13 residues. Trimming stripped 4 bases from V and 14 bases from J, with 17 bases between. Germline V CDR1 and CDR2: KGHSH, LQKENI. Generated by immunoSEQ multiplex PCR, the TCRdb table keeps only in-frame clones and is missing some. This sample has 95,000 to 150,000 clones, with around 88% found just once. The rearrangement joins TRBV18 to TRBJ1-4; tentatively, D is TRBD1 (5 bases). Specimen: peripheral blood, collected on day 0 of AZD1222 vaccination. This TCR came from an adult in good health. This CDR3 reads CASSRNRGEDLFF. The DNA for the CDR3 is TGTGCCAGCTCACGGAACCGAGGGGAGGATCTGTTTTTT.